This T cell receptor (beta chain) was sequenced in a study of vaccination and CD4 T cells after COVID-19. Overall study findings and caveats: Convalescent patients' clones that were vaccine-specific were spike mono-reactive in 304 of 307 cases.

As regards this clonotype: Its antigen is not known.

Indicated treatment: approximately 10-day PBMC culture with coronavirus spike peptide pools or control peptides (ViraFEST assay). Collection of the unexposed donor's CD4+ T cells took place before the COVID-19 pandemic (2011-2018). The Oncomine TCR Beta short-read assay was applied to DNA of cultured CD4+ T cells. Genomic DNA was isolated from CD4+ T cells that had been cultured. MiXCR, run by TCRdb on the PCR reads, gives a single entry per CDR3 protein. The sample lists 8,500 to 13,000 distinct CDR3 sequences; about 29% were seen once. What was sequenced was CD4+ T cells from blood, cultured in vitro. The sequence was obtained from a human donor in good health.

The CDR3 here is CASSFPTYEQYF. CDR3 DNA: TGTGCCAGCAGTTTCCCAACCTACGAGCAGTACTTC. V is TRBV27 and J is TRBJ2-7, with D uncertain. V was shortened by 3 bases and J by 2 bases, with 5 bases between the two germline ends. CDR3 length equals 12 residues. Germline assignment: CDR1 MNHEY and CDR2 SMNVEV (reference sequence).